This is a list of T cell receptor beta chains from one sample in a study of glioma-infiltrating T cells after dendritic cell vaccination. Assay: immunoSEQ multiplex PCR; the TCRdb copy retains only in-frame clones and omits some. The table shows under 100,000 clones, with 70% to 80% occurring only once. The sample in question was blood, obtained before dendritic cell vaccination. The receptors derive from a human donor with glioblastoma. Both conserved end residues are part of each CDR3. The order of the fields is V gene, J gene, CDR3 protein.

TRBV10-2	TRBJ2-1	CASSVLAGGGEQFF
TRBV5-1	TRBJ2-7	CASSKGQGTYEQYF
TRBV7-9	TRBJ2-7	CASSSSGRREQYF
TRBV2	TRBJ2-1	CASRDGRAEGRFF
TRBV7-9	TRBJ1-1	CASSGTWTNTEAFF
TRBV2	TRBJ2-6	CASSYRQVSGANVLTF
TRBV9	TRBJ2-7	CASSGGPGLAASYEQYF
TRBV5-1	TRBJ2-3	CASSSTSGASGDTQYF
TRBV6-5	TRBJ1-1	CASSYQWGGMNTEAFF
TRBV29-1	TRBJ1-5	CSVQTGVGQPQHF
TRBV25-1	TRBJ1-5	CASSEDGTVNQPQHF
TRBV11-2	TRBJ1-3	CASSLESPGIGNTIYF
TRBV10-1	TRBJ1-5	CASSEVRNQPQHF
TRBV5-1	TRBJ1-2	CASSLGDRTVNYGYTF
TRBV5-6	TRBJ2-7	CASSLADRLASVYEQYF
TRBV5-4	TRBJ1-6	CASSLGVSGNSPLHF
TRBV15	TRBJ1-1	CATSRGTGAGTEAFF
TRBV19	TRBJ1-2	CASSSLAYGYTF
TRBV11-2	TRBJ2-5	CASSRGLGETQYF
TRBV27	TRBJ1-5	CASSTIAGSGGTIQPQHF
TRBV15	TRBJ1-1	CATSKAVNTEAFF
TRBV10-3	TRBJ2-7	CAITEQGSYYEQYF
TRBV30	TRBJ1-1	CAWSITGFGTEAFF
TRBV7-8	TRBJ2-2	CASSHPEGQGETGELFF
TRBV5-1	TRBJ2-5	CASSRTSGTGAGKETQYF
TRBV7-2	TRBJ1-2	CASSPRDRGLRGYTF
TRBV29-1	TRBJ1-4	CSVGDINEKLFF
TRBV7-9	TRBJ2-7	CASSFARTSASYEQYF
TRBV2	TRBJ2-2	CASSGARANTGELFF
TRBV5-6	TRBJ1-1	CASSTTHTGGFEEAFF
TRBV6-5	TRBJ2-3	CASSSRLSGGLQYF
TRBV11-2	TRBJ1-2	CASSRRYGYTF
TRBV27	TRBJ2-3	CASTLQGHRTDTQYF
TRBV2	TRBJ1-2	CASSPYGYTF
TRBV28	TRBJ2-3	CASSIGTQVTDTQYF
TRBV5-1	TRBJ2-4	CASSLLGQGAENIQYF
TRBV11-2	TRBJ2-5	CASSLVLEAIQETQYF
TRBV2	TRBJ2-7	CASTPLLDYGEQYF
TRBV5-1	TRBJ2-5	CASRGVGQGGGETQYF
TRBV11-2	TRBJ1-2	CASSQRSGGFGYTF
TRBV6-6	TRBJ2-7	CASKQDPATPYEQYF
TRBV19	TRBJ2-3	CASSIDAGGTDTQYF
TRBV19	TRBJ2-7	CASSTGGEQYF
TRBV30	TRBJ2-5	CAWSPGLAEETQYF
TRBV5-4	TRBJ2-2	CASSYRLAGVSTGELFF
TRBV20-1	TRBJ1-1	CSAGLTTSAFF
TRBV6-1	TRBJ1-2	CASKGDRRNYGYTF
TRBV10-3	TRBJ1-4	CAISPSRTGEEKLFF
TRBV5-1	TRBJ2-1	CASSLVWQGLDEQFF
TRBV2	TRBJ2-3	CAARDRQSTDTQYF
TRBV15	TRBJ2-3	CATSPWGGTDTQYF
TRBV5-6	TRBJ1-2	CASSPVGGRHTF
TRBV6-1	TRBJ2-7	CASASQPSISYEQYF
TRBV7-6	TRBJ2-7	CASSLAGQTYEQYF
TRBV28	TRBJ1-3	CASSSGQGAGNTIYF
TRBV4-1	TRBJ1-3	CASSQEPVATGNTIYF
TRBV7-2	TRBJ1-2	CASRRDSSYGYTF